This T cell receptor beta chain was recorded in a study of monozygotic twins with inflammatory bowel disease. Whole-study findings and limits: Among IBD patients, TCRbeta diversity (inverse Simpson) was lower than in healthy co-twins. No one strong IBD-associated signal or clonotype was supported.

A note on this clonotype: Its specificity is unknown.

The V gene's germline CDR1 is SGHRS and CDR2 YFSETQ. This CDR3 is built from 14 residues. cDNA encoding TCRalpha and TCRbeta underwent two nested PCRs of roughly 17 and 9 cycles, each of which was followed by bead purification. TCRdb re-called the 5' RACE reads and gives one entry per CDR3 protein, without DNA. The sample totals about 450,000 distinct CDR3 sequences. Total RNA was isolated from whole blood without T cell sorting. This receptor was identified in a human donor with ulcerative colitis or Crohn's disease, or a healthy co-twin of an affected twin (not recorded which). The V call is TRBV5-1, the J call TRBJ2-2; TCRdb names TRBD2, which stays unverified in the absence of DNA. Sequencing used blood. The CDR3 region is CASSPAGNTGELFF.